These 7 T cell receptor beta chains were sequenced from one sample in a study of T cell responses to AZD1222 COVID-19 vaccine. Sequencing used immunoSEQ multiplex PCR; TCRdb keeps in-frame clones, though not all of them. In the table there are about 120,000 clones, 90% of which are singletons. The input for sequencing was peripheral blood, taken on day 0 of AZD1222 vaccination. The receptors were gathered from an adult in good health.

The V and J genes are TRBV4-1 and TRBJ1-5; D possibly corresponds to TRBD1 (5 bases). CDR3 size: 17 residues. The germline V gene encodes CDR1 MGHRA and CDR2 YSYEKL. The V gene lost 0 bases and the J gene lost 5 bases, with 17 bases spanning the gap. The CDR3 DNA reads TGCGCCAGCAGCCAAGAGCCCCCACAGGTTTCCTATCAGCCCCAGCATTTT. Amino acid sequence: CASSQEPPQVSYQPQHF.

V and J are TRBV24-1 and TRBJ2-7; 9 nucleotides match TRBD1. Per the germline V gene, CDR1 is KGHDR and CDR2 is SFDVKD. This CDR3 spans 15 amino acids. After removal of 7 bases from V and 2 bases from J, the junction contained 8 bases not matched to a gene. The CDR3 loop reads CATSRAGQGPYEQYF. For the CDR3, the DNA is TGTGCCACCAGCCGGGCGGGACAGGGACCCTACGAGCAGTACTTC.

The CDR3 protein is CASSLLQETYGYTF. In DNA, the CDR3 is TGTGCCAGCAGCTTGTTGCAGGAAACTTATGGCTACACCTTC. The V call is TRBV5-6, the J call TRBJ1-2; D is unresolved. CDR1 and CDR2 (germline): SGHDT, YYEEEE. The V and J ends lost 1 base and 5 bases respectively, with 12 bases between them. This CDR3 contains 14 residues. The whole variable domain, remainder taken from reference TRBV5-6 and TRBJ1-2, is DAGVTQSPTHLIKTRGQQVTLRCSPKSGHDTVSWYQQALGQGPQFIFQYYEEEERQRGNFPDRFSGHQFPNYSSELNVNALLLGDSALYLCASSLLQETYGYTFGSGTRLTVV.

This chain joins TRBV28 and TRBJ1-2, with D perhaps TRBD1 (6 bases). The CDR3 spans 14 residues. The germline CDR1 and CDR2 sequences are MDHEN and SYDVKM. The germline V and J ends were trimmed by 5 bases and 8 bases, with 18 bases remaining between them. This CDR3 reads CASSKTGHGRGYTF. CDR3 nucleotide sequence: TGTGCCAGCAGTAAGACGGGACACGGTAGAGGCTACACCTTC.

The V call is TRBV7-2, the J call TRBJ1-1, with D unclear. Germline V gives CDR1 SGHTA, CDR2 FQGNSA. V was pared by 5 bases and J by 3 bases, with 10 bases between. There are 13 residues in the CDR3. CDR3 bases: TGTGCCAGCAGCGGCCACCAGGACACTGAAGCTTTCTTT. Residues: CASSGHQDTEAFF.

This clone turned up a few times. CDR3 region: CASSPSGLAGLNTGELFF. CDR3 nucleotide sequence: TGCGCCAGCAGCCCCTCCGGACTAGCGGGATTAAACACCGGGGAGCTGTTTTTT. The chain employs TRBV4-3 and TRBJ2-2; the match to TRBD2 covers 12 bases. Germline assignment: CDR1 LGHNA and CDR2 YSLEER. The length of the CDR3 is 18 residues. Trimming took 4 bases from V and 2 from J; bases not matched to a gene: 8.

The chain recombines TRBV2 with TRBJ2-1, with a weak D call TRBD2 (7 bases). This CDR3 has 17 amino acids. From germline, CDR1 is SNHLY and CDR2 FYNNEI. V lost 7 bases, J lost 0 bases, and 19 bases lay in between. The CDR3 here is CASKPGRGASSYNEQFF. The CDR3 region has the DNA TGTGCCAGCAAGCCGGGGAGGGGGGCCAGCTCCTACAATGAGCAGTTCTTC.